Below are 24 T cell receptor beta chains sequenced from a single sample in a study of CD8+ T cells in alopecia areata. Investigators isolated RNA and reverse transcribed it into cDNA to act as the sequencing template. TCRdb keeps only in-frame clones here, not all; method: immunoSEQ multiplex PCR. The sample consists of over 100,000 clones, approximately 49% of them appearing once. The specimen comprised CD8+ T cells sorted from blood, sampled at week 0. The origin of the receptors is a human donor with alopecia areata.

V and J are TRBV30 and TRBJ2-3; tentative D call: TRBD1 (6 bases). Trimming cost V 2 bases and J 3 bases, with 15 bases left between them. This CDR3 spans 15 amino acids. CDR1 and CDR2 (germline): GTSNPN, SVGIG (reference sequence). The CDR3 loop reads CAWSPQGWMTDTQYF. CDR3 DNA: TGTGCCTGGAGTCCCCAGGGGTGGATGACAGATACGCAGTATTTT.

This clone turned up a few times. V is TRBV6-6 and J is TRBJ2-4, with a tentative D call TRBD2 (5 bases). Trimming cost V 4 bases and J 3 bases, with 10 bases left between them. This CDR3 comprises 14 residues. The V gene's germline CDR1 is MNHNY and CDR2 SVGAGI (reference sequence). CDR3 in amino acids: CASSSLEGKNIQYF. CDR3 coding DNA: TGTGCCAGCAGTTCCCTCGAGGGCAAAAACATTCAGTACTTC.

The CDR3, as DNA: TGTGCCAGCAGTCCGGACCCCCCCGGCAACACCGGGGAGCTGTTTTTT. Translated: CASSPDPPGNTGELFF. The V gene is TRBV27, the J gene TRBJ2-2; D gene ambiguous. Trimming took off 5 bases at V and 2 bases at J, with 15 bases between the two ends. CDR1 is MNHEY, CDR2 SMNVEV, per germline (reference sequence). The CDR3 loop spans 16 amino acids.

V is TRBV6-5 and J is TRBJ2-2, with D possibly matching TRBD1 (6 bases). The CDR3 spans 15 residues. Trimming shortened V by 6 bases and J by 3 bases, and 14 bases separated the two germline ends. Per the germline V gene, CDR1 is MNHEY and CDR2 is SVGAGI. The CDR3 loop reads CASRRLGADTGELFF. CDR3 nucleotide sequence: TGTGCCAGCAGGAGACTGGGGGCGGACACCGGGGAGCTGTTTTTT.

The chain employs TRBV7-9 and TRBJ2-1, with 9 bases that match TRBD1. The CDR3 sequence is 15 residues long. V gave up 5 bases and J gave up 6 bases; unmatched junction bases: 8. CDR1 is SEHNR and CDR2 is FQNEAQ in the germline V gene (reference sequence). CDR3 coding DNA: TGTGCCAGCAGCACACGGACAGGGGAGGCCAATGAGCAGTTCTTC. Translating it yields CASSTRTGEANEQFF.

The gene calls are TRBV5-6 and TRBJ2-1; perhaps D is TRBD1 or TRBD2 (5 bases each). The CDR3 loop spans 13 amino acids. Per the germline V gene, CDR1 is SGHDT and CDR2 is YYEEEE. Trimming cost V 6 bases and J 10 bases, with 17 bases left between them. The CDR3 bases are TGTGCCAGCACCCCAGGTGGGGGATTCGAGCAGTTCTTC. Translation gives CASTPGGGFEQFF.

This clone was counted ten times or more. This chain links TRBV7-8 with TRBJ2-3, with 7 bases that match TRBD1. The V gene end was trimmed by 1 base and the J gene end by 6 bases; junction bases not matched to a gene: 16. This CDR3 contains 18 residues. Germline V gives CDR1 SGHVS, CDR2 FQNEAQ. The CDR3 loop is CASSLVEVGTALRDTQYF. The DNA of the CDR3 is TGTGCCAGCAGCTTAGTCGAAGTTGGGACAGCTCTGAGGGATACGCAGTATTTT.

The chain recombines TRBV13 with TRBJ2-7; possible D gene TRBD1, 6 bases. Germline V gene sequence: CDR1 PRHDT, CDR2 FYEKMQ (reference sequence). V shed 6 bases and J shed 3 bases, with 12 bases lying between them. This CDR3 region has 13 residues. The CDR3 DNA reads TGTGCCAGCAGGGACAGTATAGACTACGAGCAGTACTTC. Its translation: CASRDSIDYEQYF.

The V gene is TRBV5-1, the J gene TRBJ1-1; TRBD1 agrees at 7 bases. Germline CDR1 and CDR2: SGHRS and YFSETQ. The ends lost 0 bases at V and 4 bases at J; junction bases unmatched: 6. This CDR3 region has 15 residues. In DNA form, the CDR3 reads TGCGCCAGCAGCTTGGAAAGGCAGGGGGGCACTGAAGCTTTCTTT. Translating it yields CASSLERQGGTEAFF.

The rearrangement links TRBV15 to TRBJ1-2, with TRBD1 as a possible D gene (5 bases). With 1 base removed from V and 2 bases from J, the gap between germline ends came to 11 bases. Germline V lookup: CDR1 LNHNV, CDR2 YYDKDF (reference sequence). The CDR3 loop spans 15 amino acids. CDR3 loop: CATSRVEGLNYGYTF. The CDR3, as DNA: TGTGCCACCAGCAGAGTCGAGGGGCTGAACTATGGCTACACCTTC.

This chain connects TRBV9 to TRBJ2-1, with D uncertain. With 0 bases removed from V and 7 bases from J, the gap between germline ends came to 14 bases. The CDR3 runs 15 residues. Germline V gene lookup returns CDR1 SGDLS and CDR2 YYNGEE. The CDR3 DNA sequence: TGTGCCAGCAGCGTAGCTTCCTTTGACGGAAATGAGCAGTTCTTC. Amino acids: CASSVASFDGNEQFF. The variable domain in full, completed from reference TRBV9 and TRBJ2-1, reads DSGVTQTPKHLITATGQRVTLRCSPRSGDLSVYWYQQSLDQGLQFLIQYYNGEERAKGNILERFSAQQFPDLHSELNLSSLELGDSALYFCASSVASFDGNEQFFGPGTRLTVL.

This clone was seen a few times. V gene TRBV19 combines with J gene TRBJ2-7; D possibly uses TRBD1 or TRBD2 (5 bases each). V was trimmed by 10 bases and J by 1 base, leaving 14 bases between them. Per the germline V gene, CDR1 is LNHDA and CDR2 is SQIVND (reference sequence). The CDR3 has 13 amino acids. The CDR3 loop reads CATNPGPSYEQYF. DNA of the CDR3: TGTGCCACCAACCCGGGACCATCCTACGAGCAGTACTTC.

V and J are TRBV7-6 and TRBJ2-5; TRBD2 matches at 13 bases. V was clipped by 4 bases and J by 5 bases; unmatched bases: 7. From germline, CDR1 is SGHVS and CDR2 FNYEAQ. CDR3 length equals 16 residues. CDR3: CASSSRLAGGSETQYF. In DNA form, the CDR3 reads TGTGCCAGCAGCTCACGACTAGCGGGGGGATCGGAGACCCAGTACTTC.

The chain couples TRBV7-2 to TRBJ1-5, with unresolved D. The ends were cut back, 1 base at V and 5 bases at J, with 9 bases in the middle. Germline V lookup: CDR1 SGHTA, CDR2 FQGNSA. The CDR3 sequence is 14 residues long. CDR3 nucleotide sequence: TGTGCCAGCAGCTTAGGAGGGTGGCATCAGCCCCAGCATTTT. It translates to CASSLGGWHQPQHF.

This clone has more than one count but fewer than ten. The rearrangement links TRBV13 to TRBJ1-2; D remains unclear. The CDR3 totals 14 residues. CDR1 and CDR2 from the germline V gene are PRHDT and FYEKMQ (reference sequence). The germline V and J ends were trimmed by 5 bases and 6 bases, with 16 bases remaining between them. CDR3: CASSPGPPSDGYTF. CDR3 DNA: TGTGCCAGCAGCCCAGGACCTCCATCGGATGGCTACACCTTC.

The chain carries TRBV5-4 and TRBJ1-1, with unresolved D. The CDR3 is made up of 13 amino acids. Trimming removed 7 bases at V and 5 bases at J, with 15 bases between. CDR1 is SGHNT, CDR2 YYREEE, per germline (reference sequence). CDR3 protein: CASFPGGRTEAFF. The CDR3 nucleotides are TGTGCCAGCTTCCCCGGAGGGAGGACTGAAGCTTTCTTT.

As concerns this clone: Other DNA sequences in the same sample also yield this CDR3. J is TRBJ2-7 and V is TRBV6-5; D is uncertain. CDR1 is MNHEY and CDR2 is SVGAGI in the germline V gene. This CDR3 is 15 amino acids long. Trimming took 0 bases from V and 1 from J, leaving 10 bases between them. CDR3 amino acids: CASSYSGTVSYEQYF. The CDR3 coding sequence is TGTGCCAGCAGTTACTCCGGAACAGTATCCTACGAGCAGTACTTC.

The chain employs TRBV5-1 and TRBJ2-1, with 13 bases that match TRBD2. Trimming at V came to 0 bases and at J to 4 bases, leaving 4 bases not matched to a gene. CDR1 and CDR2 from the germline V gene are SGHRS and YFSETQ. The CDR3 covers 17 residues. CDR3 amino acids: CASSLGGLAGLYNEQFF. DNA for the CDR3: TGCGCCAGCAGCTTGGGGGGACTAGCGGGGCTTTACAATGAGCAGTTCTTC.

This clone was observed a handful of times. The chain joins TRBV2 to TRBJ2-3, with TRBD2 matching over 7 bases. The CDR3 is 14 amino acids. The V and J ends lost 2 bases and 4 bases, in that order; junction bases with no gene match: 3. The germline V gene has CDR1 SNHLY and CDR2 FYNNEI. CDR3 DNA: TGTGCCAGCAGTGAACGGGGGGAGGCAGATACGCAGTATTTT. Amino acid sequence: CASSERGEADTQYF.

The V call is TRBV7-9, the J call TRBJ1-1; TRBD1 agrees at 9 bases. Germline assignment: CDR1 SEHNR and CDR2 FQNEAQ (reference sequence). V lost 3 bases and J lost 0; bases outside the gene matches: 2. This CDR3 comprises 15 residues. This chain's CDR3 is CASSFWTGVNTEAFF. Here the CDR3 DNA reads TGTGCCAGCAGCTTTTGGACAGGGGTGAACACTGAAGCTTTCTTT.

This rearrangement joins TRBV7-8 to TRBJ2-7; 8 bases are a match to TRBD2. CDR1 is SGHVS, CDR2 FQNEAQ, per germline. J lost 4 bases, V lost 0 bases, and 5 bases had no gene match. This CDR3 region has 15 residues. The CDR3 nucleotides are TGTGCCAGCAGCTTAGCAACGGTAGCGGGGTACGAGCAGTACTTC. Translated: CASSLATVAGYEQYF. Combining the CDR3 with reference TRBV7-8 and TRBJ2-7 gives the whole variable domain GAGVSQSPRYKVAKRGQDVALRCDPISGHVSLFWYQQALGQGPEFLTYFQNEAQLDKSGLPSDRFFAERPEGSVSTLKIQRTQQEDSAVYLCASSLATVAGYEQYFGPGTRLTVT.

This clone showed up just a few times. The genes are TRBV7-9 and TRBJ1-1; D gene ambiguous. CDR1 is SEHNR, CDR2 FQNEAQ, per germline (reference sequence). There are 14 residues in the CDR3. V shed 1 base and J shed 1 base, with 7 bases lying between them. CDR3 DNA: TGTGCCAGCAGCTTAGTCTCCACGAACACTGAAGCTTTCTTT. Encoded protein: CASSLVSTNTEAFF.

This chain connects TRBV30 to TRBJ1-6, with a weak D call TRBD1 (5 bases). The germline gives CDR1 GTSNPN, CDR2 SVGIG (reference sequence). The germline V and J ends were trimmed by 6 bases and 9 bases, with 18 bases remaining between them. The CDR3 spans 14 residues. The CDR3 nucleotides are TGTGCCTGCCTCTCTCCGGGACCCGGTTCACCCCTCCACTTT. It is translated as CACLSPGPGSPLHF.

This chain connects TRBV7-9 to TRBJ2-7, with a tentative D call TRBD2 (5 bases). The V end was cut by 5 bases, the J end by 3 bases, with 20 bases between. In germline, CDR1 is SEHNR, CDR2 FQNEAQ (reference sequence). This CDR3 is 16 amino acids long. The CDR3 region has the DNA TGTGCCAGCAGCGCCAACACAGAGCGGTTCCACTACGAGCAGTACTTC. Translated, it gives CASSANTERFHYEQYF.